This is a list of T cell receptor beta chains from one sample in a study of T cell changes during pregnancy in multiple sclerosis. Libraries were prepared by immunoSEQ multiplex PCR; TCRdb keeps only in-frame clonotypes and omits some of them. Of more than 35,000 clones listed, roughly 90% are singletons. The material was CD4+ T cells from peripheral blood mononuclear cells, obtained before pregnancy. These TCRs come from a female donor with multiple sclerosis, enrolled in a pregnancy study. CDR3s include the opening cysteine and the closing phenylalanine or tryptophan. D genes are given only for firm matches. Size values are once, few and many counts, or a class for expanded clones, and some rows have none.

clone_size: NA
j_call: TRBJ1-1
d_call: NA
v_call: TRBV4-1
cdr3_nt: TGCGCCAGCAGCCAACCGACAGCAAACACTGAAGCTTTCTTT
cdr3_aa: CASSQPTANTEAFF

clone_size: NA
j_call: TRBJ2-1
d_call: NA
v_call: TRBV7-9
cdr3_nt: TGTGCCAGCAGCTTACAGGAGTGGGGGGTCTACAATGAGCAGTTCTTC
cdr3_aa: CASSLQEWGVYNEQFF

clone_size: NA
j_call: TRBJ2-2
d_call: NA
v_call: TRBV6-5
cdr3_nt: TGTGCCAGCAGTTACCGGAGGACCGAGGAGCTGTTTTTT
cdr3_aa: CASSYRRTEELFF

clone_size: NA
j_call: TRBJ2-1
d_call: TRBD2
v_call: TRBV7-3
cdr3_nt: TGTGCCAGCAGCCCCTCGCCCAGCGGGGGTTACAATGAGCAGTTCTTC
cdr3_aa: CASSPSPSGGYNEQFF

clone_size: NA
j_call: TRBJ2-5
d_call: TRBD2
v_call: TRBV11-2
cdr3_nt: TGTGCCAGCAGCCCCCTGACTAGCGGGGGCAGCGAGACCCAGTACTTC
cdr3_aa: CASSPLTSGGSETQYF

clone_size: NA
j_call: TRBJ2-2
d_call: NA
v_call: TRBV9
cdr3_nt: TGTGCCAGCAGCGTAGCGTACACCGGGGAGCTGTTTTTT
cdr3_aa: CASSVAYTGELFF

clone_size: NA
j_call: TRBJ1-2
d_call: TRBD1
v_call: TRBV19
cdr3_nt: TGTGCCAGTAGTCCATACAAGGGACAGGGGAACTATGGCTACACCTTC
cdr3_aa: CASSPYKGQGNYGYTF

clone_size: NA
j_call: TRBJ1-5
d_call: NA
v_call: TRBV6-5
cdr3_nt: TGTGCCAGCAGCACGAGGCGGGATCAGCCCCAGCATTTT
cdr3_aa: CASSTRRDQPQHF

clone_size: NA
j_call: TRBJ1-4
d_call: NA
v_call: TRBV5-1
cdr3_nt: TGCGCCAGCAGCTTGCTACTCGGGGGGCCGAATGAAAAACTGTTTTTT
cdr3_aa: CASSLLLGGPNEKLFF

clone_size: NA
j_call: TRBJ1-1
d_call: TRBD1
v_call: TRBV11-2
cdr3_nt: TGTGCCAGCAGTCCCTTCCCTCAGGGGGAGGCTTTCTTT
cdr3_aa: CASSPFPQGEAFF

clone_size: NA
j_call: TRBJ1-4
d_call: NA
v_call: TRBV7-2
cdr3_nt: TGTGCCAGCAGCTCCCGGCGGTGGGAAAAACTGTTTTTT
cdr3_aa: CASSSRRWEKLFF

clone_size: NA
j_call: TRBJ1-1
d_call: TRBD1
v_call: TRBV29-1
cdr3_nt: TGCAGCGTCGCCAGGACAGGGGCAACTGAAGCTTTCTTT
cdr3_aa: CSVARTGATEAFF

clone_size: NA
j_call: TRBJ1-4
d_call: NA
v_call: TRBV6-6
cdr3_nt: TGTGCCAGCAGCACAGTATCGGAAAAACTGTTTTTT
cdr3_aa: CASSTVSEKLFF

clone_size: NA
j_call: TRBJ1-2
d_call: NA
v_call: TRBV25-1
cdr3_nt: TGTGCCAGCAGCATACAGACTAACTATGGCTACACCTTC
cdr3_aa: CASSIQTNYGYTF

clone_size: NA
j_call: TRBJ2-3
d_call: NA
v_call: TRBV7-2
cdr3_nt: TGTGCCAGCAGTCGAGGGACTTCCCGCACAGATACGCAGTATTTT
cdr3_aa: CASSRGTSRTDTQYF

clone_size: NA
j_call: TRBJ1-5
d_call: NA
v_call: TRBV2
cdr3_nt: TGTGCCAGCAGGGCAGGGCTGAGCAATCAGCCCCAGCATTTT
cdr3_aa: CASRAGLSNQPQHF

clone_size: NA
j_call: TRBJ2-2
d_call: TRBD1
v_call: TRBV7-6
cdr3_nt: TGTGCCAGCAGCCAACAGGGGGAGACCGGGGAGCTGTTTTTT
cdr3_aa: CASSQQGETGELFF

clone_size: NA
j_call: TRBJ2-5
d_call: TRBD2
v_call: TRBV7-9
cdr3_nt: TGTGCCAGCAGCTTAGTCGCGGGGGTAGCTCGAGAGACCCAGTACTTC
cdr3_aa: CASSLVAGVARETQYF

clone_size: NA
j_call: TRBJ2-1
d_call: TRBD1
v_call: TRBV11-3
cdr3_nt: TGTGCCAGCAGCACAAGACAGGGGACTGAGCAGTTCTTC
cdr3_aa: CASSTRQGTEQFF

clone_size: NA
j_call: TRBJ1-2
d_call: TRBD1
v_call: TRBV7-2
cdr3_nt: TGTGCCAGCAGCTTAGTGGGACAGAACCTCTTGGGCTACACCTTC
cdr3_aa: CASSLVGQNLLGYTF

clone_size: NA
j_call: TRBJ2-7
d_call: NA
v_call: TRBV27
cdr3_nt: TGTGCCAGCAGTTTAAGGAGGGGATACGAGCAGTACTTC
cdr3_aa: CASSLRRGYEQYF

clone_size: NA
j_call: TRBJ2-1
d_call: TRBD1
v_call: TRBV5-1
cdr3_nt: TGCGCCAGCAGCGCCGGGACAGACCCCCTCAGCAATGAGCAGTTCTTC
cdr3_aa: CASSAGTDPLSNEQFF

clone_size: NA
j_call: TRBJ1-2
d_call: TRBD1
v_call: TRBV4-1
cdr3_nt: TGCGCCAGCAGCCAAGAACAGGGGATGTGGGATGGCTACACCTTC
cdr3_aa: CASSQEQGMWDGYTF

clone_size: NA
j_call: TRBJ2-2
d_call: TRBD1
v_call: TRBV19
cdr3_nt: TGTGCCAGTAGTAAGGGATTAGGACAGGGGGCAACCGGGGAGCTGTTTTTT
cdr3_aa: CASSKGLGQGATGELFF

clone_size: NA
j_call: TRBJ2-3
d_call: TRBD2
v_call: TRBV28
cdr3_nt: TGTGCCAGCAGACCCTCGGGGCGGGGGAGCACAGATACGCAGTATTTT
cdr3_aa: CASRPSGRGSTDTQYF

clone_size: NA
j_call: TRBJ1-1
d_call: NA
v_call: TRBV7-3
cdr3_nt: TGTGCCAGCAGCTCTAATATAGACTCGCTTGAAGCTTTCTTT
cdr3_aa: CASSSNIDSLEAFF

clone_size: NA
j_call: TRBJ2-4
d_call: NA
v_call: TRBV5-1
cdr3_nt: TGCGCCAGCAGCTTGGAGGGCAGGTGGGAGAACATTCAGTACTTC
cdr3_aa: CASSLEGRWENIQYF

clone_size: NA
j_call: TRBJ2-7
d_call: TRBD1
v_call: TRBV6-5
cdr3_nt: TGTGCCAGCAGTTACAACAGGGGGGAGCAGTACTTC
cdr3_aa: CASSYNRGEQYF

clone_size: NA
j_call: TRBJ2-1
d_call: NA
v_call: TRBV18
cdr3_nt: TGTGCCAGCTCCCCCTCATTATCGCCAACCCGAGGGGGGCAGTTCTTC
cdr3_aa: CASSPSLSPTRGGQFF

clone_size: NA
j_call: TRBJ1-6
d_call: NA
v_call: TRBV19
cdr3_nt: TGTGCCAGTAGTAGTAGCCGGGGAGTCAGTTCACCCCTCCACTTT
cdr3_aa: CASSSSRGVSSPLHF

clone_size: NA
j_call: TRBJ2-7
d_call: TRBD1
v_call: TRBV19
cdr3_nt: TGTGCCAGTAGTATGGGGGGACAGGGGGCCTACGAGCAGTACTTC
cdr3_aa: CASSMGGQGAYEQYF

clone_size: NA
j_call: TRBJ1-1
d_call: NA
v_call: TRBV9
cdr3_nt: TGTGCCAGCAGCGGGGGGGAGGGCCGGAAAGAAGCTTTCTTT
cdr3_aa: CASSGGEGRKEAFF

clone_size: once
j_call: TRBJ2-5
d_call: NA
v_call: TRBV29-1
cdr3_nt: TGCAGCGTTGACGGCCCAGCGTCCAGCGCCCAGGAGACCCAGTACTTC
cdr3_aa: CSVDGPASSAQETQYF

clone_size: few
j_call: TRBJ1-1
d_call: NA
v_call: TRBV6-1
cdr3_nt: TGTGCCAGCAGCCGGTCAATAGGGGGCACTGAAGCTTTCTTT
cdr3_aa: CASSRSIGGTEAFF

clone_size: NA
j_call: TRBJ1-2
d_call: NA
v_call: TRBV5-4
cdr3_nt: TGTGCCAGCAGCCTAGACTGGTCTGGCTACACCTTC
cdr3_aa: CASSLDWSGYTF

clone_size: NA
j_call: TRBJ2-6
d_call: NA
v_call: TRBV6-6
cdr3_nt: TGTGCCAGCAGTGTCCCCGGTGGGGCCAACGTCCTGACTTTC
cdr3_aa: CASSVPGGANVLTF

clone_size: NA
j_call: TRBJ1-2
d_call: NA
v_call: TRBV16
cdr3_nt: TGTGCCAGCAGCCGTAGACAGGTTAACTATGGCTACACCTTC
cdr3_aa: CASSRRQVNYGYTF

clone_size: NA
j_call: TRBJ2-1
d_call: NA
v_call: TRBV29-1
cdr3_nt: TGCAGCGTTGAAGAGGTCAGGACTCATGAGCAGTTCTTC
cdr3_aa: CSVEEVRTHEQFF

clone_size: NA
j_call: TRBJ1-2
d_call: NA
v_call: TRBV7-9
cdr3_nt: TGTGCCAGCAGCAAAACAGCTTATGGCTACACCTTC
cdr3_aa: CASSKTAYGYTF

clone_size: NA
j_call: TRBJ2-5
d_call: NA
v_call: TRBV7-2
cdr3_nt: TGTGCCAGCAGCTTAGGGTTGCGGCCCCAGTACTTC
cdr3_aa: CASSLGLRPQYF

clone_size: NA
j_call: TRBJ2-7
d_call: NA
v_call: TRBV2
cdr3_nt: TGTGCCACCACAGGGTCCTATACTGGCGAGCAGTACTTC
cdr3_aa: CATTGSYTGEQYF

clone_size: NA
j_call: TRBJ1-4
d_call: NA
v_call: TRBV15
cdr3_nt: TGTGCCACCAGCAGAGTCCGGGGTAGAACTAATGAAAAACTGTTTTTT
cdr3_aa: CATSRVRGRTNEKLFF

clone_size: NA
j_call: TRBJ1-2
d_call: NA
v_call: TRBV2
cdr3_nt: TGTGCCAGCGCGGACGGGGACTATGGCTACACCTTC
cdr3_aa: CASADGDYGYTF

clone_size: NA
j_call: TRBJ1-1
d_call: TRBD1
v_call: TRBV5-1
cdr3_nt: TGCGCCAGCAGCTCCGGGACAGGGAACACTGAAGCTTTCTTT
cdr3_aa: CASSSGTGNTEAFF

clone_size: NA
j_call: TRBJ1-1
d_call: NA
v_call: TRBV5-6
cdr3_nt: TGTGCCAGCAGCCCCTTTGAGTTTTGGGGGAGGACTGAAGCTTTCTTT
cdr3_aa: CASSPFEFWGRTEAFF

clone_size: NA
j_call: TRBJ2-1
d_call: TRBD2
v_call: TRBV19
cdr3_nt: TGTGCCAGTAGTATGGGACTAGCGGGGGGACTCAATGAGCAGTTCTTC
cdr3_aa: CASSMGLAGGLNEQFF

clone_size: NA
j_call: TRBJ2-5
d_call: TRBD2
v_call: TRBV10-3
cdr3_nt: TGTGCCATCAGTGGAGGACTAGCGGGGGGCCAAGAGACCCAGTACTTC
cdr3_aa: CAISGGLAGGQETQYF

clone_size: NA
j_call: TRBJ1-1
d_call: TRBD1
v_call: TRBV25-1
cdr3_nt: TGTGCCAGCAGGCTGACAGGGGCCGGTCAAGCTTTCTTT
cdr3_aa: CASRLTGAGQAFF

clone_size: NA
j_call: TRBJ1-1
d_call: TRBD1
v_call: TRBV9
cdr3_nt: TGTGCCAGCAGCCGTGCCATACAGGGGACTGAAGCTTTCTTT
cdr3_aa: CASSRAIQGTEAFF

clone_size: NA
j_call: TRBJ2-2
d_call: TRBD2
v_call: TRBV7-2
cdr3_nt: TGTGCCAGCAGCTTTCAGGCGGGGGCGAACACCGGGGAGCTGTTTTTT
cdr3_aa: CASSFQAGANTGELFF

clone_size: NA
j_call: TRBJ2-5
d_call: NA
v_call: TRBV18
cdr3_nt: TGTGCCAGCTCACGCGGGATAGCTCAAGAGACCCAGTACTTC
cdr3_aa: CASSRGIAQETQYF

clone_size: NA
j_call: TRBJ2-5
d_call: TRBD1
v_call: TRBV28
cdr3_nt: TGTGCCAGCAGTTTAGTCCCTGGGGACAGGGAAAAGTACTTC
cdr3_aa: CASSLVPGDREKYF

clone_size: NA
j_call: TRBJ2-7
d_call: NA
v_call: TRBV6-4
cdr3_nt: TGTGCCAGCAGCCTGCTGGGCGGGGACCACGAGCAGTACTTC
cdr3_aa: CASSLLGGDHEQYF

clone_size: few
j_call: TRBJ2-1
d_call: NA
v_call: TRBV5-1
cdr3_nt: TGCGCCAGCAGCCCCAACACGGGGGGCCTCCGGGAGCAGTTCTTC
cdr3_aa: CASSPNTGGLREQFF

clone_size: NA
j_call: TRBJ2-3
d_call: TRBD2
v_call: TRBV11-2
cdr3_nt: TGTGCCAGCAGCTTATGGCTAGCGGGGGGCGTCACAGATACGCAGTATTTT
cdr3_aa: CASSLWLAGGVTDTQYF

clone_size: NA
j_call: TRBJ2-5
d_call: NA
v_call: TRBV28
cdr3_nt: TGTGCCAGCAGTTTAGGTGGGCTAGAGACCCAGTACTTC
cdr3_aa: CASSLGGLETQYF

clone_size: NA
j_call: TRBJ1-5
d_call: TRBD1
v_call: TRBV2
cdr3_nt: TGTGCCAGCAGGGGGGGCAGGGGGCCTTATCAGCCCCAGCATTTT
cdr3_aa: CASRGGRGPYQPQHF